This T cell receptor (beta chain) came from a study of blood T cell repertoires in COVID-19. Study at large: Samples representing acute and convalescent COVID-19 were sourced from the United States, Italy and Spain. PBMCs, B-cell-depleted T cells, or T cells were the source of the cDNA or gDNA that made up the material.

There are 15 residues in the CDR3. Germline V gene lookup returns CDR1 MNHEY and CDR2 SVGAGI. V dropped 2 bases and J dropped 3 bases, with 11 bases sitting between them. Methods used by the authors: Cell counts per sample came from amplifying reference gene primers. Repertoires were generated with immunoSEQ multiplex PCR, while TCRdb's copy carries only in-frame clones and drops some. V and J calls and clone size are copied from that table; D and trimming were computed from the DNA. The data contain 100,000 or so clones, about 85% of them singletons. This clonotype originated in a man aged 55 to 69 with acute or convalescent COVID-19. V and J are TRBV6-5 and TRBJ1-3; D is perhaps TRBD1 (6 bases). Input material: peripheral blood. The CDR3 reads CASSYRGGSGNTIYF. The CDR3 DNA reads as TGTGCCAGCAGTTACCGAGGGGGTAGTGGAAACACCATATATTTT.